These T cell receptor beta chains were read from a single sample in a study of T cell responses to AZD1222 COVID-19 vaccine. Clones were sequenced by immunoSEQ multiplex PCR, and TCRdb holds only the in-frame ones, with some missing. The data contain some 120,000 clones, around 80% of them seen just once; the ten biggest clones take up about 27%. This sample comprised peripheral blood, obtained 28 days after the second AZD1222 dose. These receptors all stem from an adult who received the AZD1222 COVID-19 vaccine. CDR3s include the opening cysteine and the closing phenylalanine or tryptophan. Each record gives: CDR3 DNA, CDR3 protein, J gene, D gene, V gene, clone size. D genes are given only for firm matches. Some rows have no size entry. The others give once, few or many, or a class for an expanded clone.

DNA: TGTGCCACCCTCGGGGGGCGAAACACCGGGGAGCTGTTTTTT
CDR3: CATLGGRNTGELFF
J: TRBJ2-2
D: -
V: TRBV3-1/TRBV3-2
size: -

DNA: TGTGCCAGCAGTGAAAGGACATCCCTCCACTTT
CDR3: CASSERTSLHF
J: TRBJ1-6
D: -
V: TRBV2
size: few

DNA: TGCAGCGGTGCCGGGACAGGGTTCACCGGGGAGCTGTTTTTT
CDR3: CSGAGTGFTGELFF
J: TRBJ2-2
D: TRBD1
V: TRBV29-1
size: -

DNA: TGCGCCAGCAGCTTGGAAGGGGGCCCCTACGAGCAGTACTTC
CDR3: CASSLEGGPYEQYF
J: TRBJ2-7
D: TRBD1
V: TRBV5-1
size: -

DNA: TGTGCCAGCAGCTTAAGGTGGGATACGCAGTATTTT
CDR3: CASSLRWDTQYF
J: TRBJ2-3
D: -
V: TRBV5-5
size: -

DNA: TGTGCCAGCAGTCCCCCTCGGGGACAGGGAGGTGTGGCTTTCTTT
CDR3: CASSPPRGQGGVAFF
J: TRBJ1-1
D: TRBD1
V: TRBV28
size: few

DNA: TGTGCCAGCAGCTTATTACTCGGCGCTCGACGGGACACTGAAGCTTTCTTT
CDR3: CASSLLLGARRDTEAFF
J: TRBJ1-1
D: -
V: TRBV7-2
size: -

DNA: TGTGCCAGCAGCTTACACCTAGCCAAAAACATTCAGTACTTC
CDR3: CASSLHLAKNIQYF
J: TRBJ2-4
D: -
V: TRBV7-8
size: -

DNA: TGCAGTGCTAGTGACAGGGGCCGTGGCTACACCTTC
CDR3: CSASDRGRGYTF
J: TRBJ1-2
D: TRBD1
V: TRBV20-1
size: -

DNA: TGTGCCAGCAGCTCAGGCAGGGTAGGGCCCCAGCATTTT
CDR3: CASSSGRVGPQHF
J: TRBJ1-5
D: -
V: TRBV7-8
size: -

DNA: TGTGCCAGCAGCCCACGGAGGGGGAATGAAAAACTGTTTTTT
CDR3: CASSPRRGNEKLFF
J: TRBJ1-4
D: -
V: TRBV9
size: once

DNA: TGTGCCAGCAGTTATAACCTGGGGCTGCTTGGGGGAAACAATCAGCCCCAGCATTTT
CDR3: CASSYNLGLLGGNNQPQHF
J: TRBJ1-5
D: -
V: TRBV6-2/TRBV6-3
size: once

DNA: TGTGCCAGAAGTTTGGGGACAGGGGGAGATTCACCCCTCCACTTT
CDR3: CARSLGTGGDSPLHF
J: TRBJ1-6
D: TRBD1
V: TRBV5-3
size: -

DNA: TGTGCCAGCAGCTTTCCATCGGGGGCGATCTCCTACGAGCAGTACTTC
CDR3: CASSFPSGAISYEQYF
J: TRBJ2-7
D: -
V: TRBV7-9
size: -

DNA: TGTGCCATCAGTGAGTCGTTTTTTGGACAGACGATCGGAAACACCATATATTTT
CDR3: CAISESFFGQTIGNTIYF
J: TRBJ1-3
D: -
V: TRBV10-3
size: -